This T cell receptor beta chain was recorded in a study of blood T cell repertoires in COVID-19. The wider study: Sample material is recorded as cDNA or gDNA derived from T cells, B-cell-depleted T cells, or PBMCs.

Sequenced by immunoSEQ multiplex PCR; TCRdb stores in-frame clones only, minus some. The sample yields some 83,000 clones, around 86% seen once. The source material was peripheral blood. The TCR originated in a man aged 50-60 years with active COVID-19.

Here the CDR3 DNA reads TGTGCCAGCAGCCCCCACACGACAGGGGGCGGAAAAAACATTCAGTACTTC. Encoded protein: CASSPHTTGGGKNIQYF. This sequence joins TRBV7-3 and TRBJ2-4; 10 positions match TRBD1. Germline assignment: CDR1 SGHTA and CDR2 FQGTGA. Unmatched junction bases numbered 11, after V lost 5 bases and J lost 4 bases. There are 17 residues in the CDR3.